Many counts were recorded for the clone carrying this TCR beta chain. What it binds is not known. This record belongs to a study of spatial heterogeneity in lung cancer. Study details: A strong correlation was found between TCR transcript counts in tumor regions and a T cell module score derived from matched bulk RNA-seq. Regarding the study as a whole: Tumor mutation count correlated with how many alpha and beta TCRs expanded intratumorally.

This CDR3 comprises 15 residues. Germline V lookup: CDR1 SEHNR, CDR2 FQNEAQ (reference sequence). The V gene lost 3 bases and the J gene lost 2 bases, with 13 bases spanning the gap. Time point given: sample taken at primary tumor resection. Unique molecular identifiers tagged every individual TCR cDNA molecule. TCRdb re-called the 5' RACE reads with MiXCR, one entry per CDR3 protein. The table lists 9,000 to 10,000 distinct CDR3 sequences, about 6% of them singletons. The gene calls are TRBV7-9 and TRBJ1-1; possible D gene TRBD1, 5 bases. This TCR was sampled from a female donor with early-stage non-small cell lung cancer. The material sequenced was lung tumor tissue, taken at surgery. The CDR3 region has the DNA TGTGCCAGCAGCTTCAACCGGGACGTCAACACTGAAGCTTTCTTT. It is translated as CASSFNRDVNTEAFF.